In its sample, the clone carrying this T cell receptor beta chain was seen many times. This sample was included in a study of blood T cell repertoires in COVID-19. The CDR3 loop spans 15 amino acids. The ends were cut back, 3 bases at V and 1 base at J, with 13 bases in the middle. From germline, CDR1 is SGHVS and CDR2 FQNEAQ. The data were produced by immunoSEQ multiplex PCR, yet TCRdb's version contains in-frame clones alone and is incomplete. The sample lists about 170,000 clones, approximately 80% occurring once. This sequence was found in a man in his 60s with acute or convalescent COVID-19. The gene calls are TRBV7-8 and TRBJ2-7, with a weak D call TRBD1 (5 bases). Sequences were obtained from peripheral blood. CDR3 nucleotides: TGTGCCAGCAGCTTGGTGGCAGGGTTATCCTACGAGCAGTACTTC. This encodes CASSLVAGLSYEQYF.